The clone carrying this T cell receptor beta chain appeared many times. The target antigen is unknown. Time point of the sample: sample taken at primary tumor resection. This sample stems from a study of spatial heterogeneity in lung cancer. Study-level information: Unique TCR and UMI combinations averaged more than ten appearances each in raw reads.

TCRdb independently ran MiXCR on the 5' RACE reads; one entry per CDR3 protein. Among about 14,000 distinct CDR3 sequences listed, 4.5% to 6% were seen once. V lost 4 bases, J lost 6 bases, and 7 bases stayed unmatched. The CDR3 contains 15 residues. Germline CDR1 SGHDT, CDR2 YYEEEE. Findings and limits, study-wide: Tumor mutation counts were tracked by expanded intratumoral alpha and beta TCR counts.

This chain links TRBV5-6 with TRBJ2-1; TRBD1 matches 10 bases. The clonotype originates from a female donor with early-stage non-small cell lung cancer. The source was lung tumor tissue, collected at surgery. The CDR3 here is CASSALGTGANEQFF. The CDR3 bases are TGTGCCAGCAGCGCACTCGGGACAGGGGCCAATGAGCAGTTCTTC.